This entry lists 12 T cell receptor beta chains sequenced from one sample in a study of T cells in Graves' hyperthyroidism and ophthalmopathy. The source material, RNA transcripts, was used to amplify TCR beta CDR3 regions. An initial round of RT-PCR targeting the TCR CDR3 relied on the HTBI primer set. Via MiXCR, TCRdb re-called the multiplex PCR reads, giving one row per CDR3 protein. Of fewer than 200,000 distinct CDR3 sequences detected, 17% appear once; the ten largest clones hold 25% to 35%. Sequencing used blood. Receptors were obtained from a woman aged 50 to 60 with Graves' hyperthyroidism.

Many counts were recorded for this clonotype. The chain combines TRBV7-6 with TRBJ1-6; 11 bases are shared with TRBD1. The V and J ends lost 2 bases and 10 bases, in that order; junction bases with no gene match: 7. Germline V CDR1 and CDR2: SGHVS, FNYEAQ. The CDR3 loop spans 16 amino acids. The CDR3 here is CASSLQTGTGGSPLHF. The CDR3 bases are TGTGCCAGCAGCTTACAGACCGGGACAGGGGGATCACCCCTCCACTTT.

At least ten counts were recorded for this clonotype. This clone may be a read error of a much larger clone one base away. V usage is TRBV24-1 and J usage is TRBJ1-2; weak D call: TRBD1 (6 bases). V lost 5 bases to trimming and J lost 8 bases, with 20 bases between them. The CDR3 is made up of 15 amino acids. Germline V gene lookup returns CDR1 KGHDR and CDR2 SFDVKD. The CDR3 nucleotides read TGTGCCACCAGTGGTCCCCGGGGGCCGGGTCTGGGCTACACCTTC. It is translated as CATSGPRGPGLGYTF.

This clonotype has a handful of counts. V gene TRBV5-6 combines with J gene TRBJ1-2, with 7 nucleotides matching TRBD1. Germline CDR1 reads SGHDT; CDR2 reads YYEEEE. The junction had 13 bases not matched to a gene; V was cut back by 0 bases and J by 5 bases. The CDR3 extends over 17 amino acids. The CDR3 coding sequence is TGTGCCAGCAGCTTGGTGGTCCGACAGGGCGTCCGATATGGCTACACCTTC. It yields the protein CASSLVVRQGVRYGYTF.

In this sample, this clonotype turned up many times. The CDR3 DNA reads as TGTGCCAGCAGTTCCCGAGGAGAGGATCGGTCAATGAGGGAAAAACTGTTTTTT. It yields the protein CASSSRGEDRSMREKLFF. The rearrangement links TRBV6-1 to TRBJ1-4; no reliable D call. Between the trimmed V and J ends, which lost 5 bases and 8 bases, there was a span of 27 bases. CDR3 length: 18 residues. Germline-derived CDR1 and CDR2 are MNHNS and SASEGT.

The chain carries TRBV30 and TRBJ2-7; a weak D match, TRBD1 (6 bases). Trimming stripped 2 bases from V and 2 bases from J, with 16 bases between. The length of the CDR3 is 15 residues. CDR1 is GTSNPN, CDR2 SVGIG, per germline (reference sequence). CDR3 sequence reads: CAWSSGRQAAYEQYF. CDR3 nucleotide sequence: TGTGCCTGGAGTTCGGGCCGACAGGCTGCCTACGAGCAGTACTTC.

Concerning this clonotype: The junction departs from germline at one end; a sequencing error may be responsible. This chain uses TRBV20-1 with TRBJ1-2, with D tentatively TRBD1 (5 bases). This CDR3 has 14 residues. Germline CDR1 and CDR2: DFQATT and SNEGSKA (reference sequence). The CDR3 nucleotides are TGCAGTCCTTTAATATCCGGGGGAGGCTATAGCTACACCTTC. This codes for CSPLISGGGYSYTF.

This clonotype was seen at least ten times. The chain carries TRBV6-1 and TRBJ1-6; D remains ambiguous. This CDR3 has 16 residues. V lost 1 base and J 10 bases, leaving 17 bases between the germline ends. The germline V gene has CDR1 MNHNS and CDR2 SASEGT. In nucleotides, the CDR3 is TGTGCCAGCAGTGAAGGGGGTGCTACGTTGGGATCACCCCTCCACTTT. Translated, it gives CASSEGGATLGSPLHF.

This clonotype has a count of ten or more. This rearrangement joins TRBV3-1 to TRBJ2-5; maybe TRBD2 (5 bases). There are 17 residues in the CDR3. Trimming pared 1 base from V and 6 bases from J, leaving 21 bases between. The germline V gene encodes CDR1 LGHDT and CDR2 YNNKEL (reference sequence). The CDR3 here is CASSQAGLVLLGKTQYF. CDR3 DNA sequence: TGTGCCAGCAGCCAAGCGGGATTGGTGCTTCTAGGGAAGACCCAGTACTTC.

This clonotype occurred a few times. This chain uses TRBV10-2 with TRBJ1-6; a possible D gene is TRBD1 (6 bases). The CDR3 sequence is 17 residues long. Trimming stripped 6 bases from V and 0 bases from J, with 15 bases between. Per germline, CDR1 WSHSY and CDR2 SAAADI. The DNA for the CDR3 is TGCGCCAGCAGCCCAACAGGGACTAGCTCCTATAATTCACCCCTCCACTTT. This encodes CASSPTGTSSYNSPLHF.

This clonotype showed up many times. The rearrangement uses TRBV24-1 and TRBJ2-2; D ambiguous. This CDR3 has 14 residues. V shed 8 bases and J shed 0 bases, with 9 bases lying between them. Germline assignment: CDR1 KGHDR and CDR2 SFDVKD. This CDR3 is CATKADPNTGELFF. The CDR3, as DNA: TGTGCCACCAAGGCCGACCCGAACACCGGGGAGCTGTTTTTT.

The gene calls are TRBV12-3 or TRBV12-4 and TRBJ2-5; 9 nucleotides align to TRBD2. The CDR3 spans 13 residues. V shed 3 bases and J 7 bases; nucleotides not matched to a gene: 3. Here the CDR3 DNA reads TGTGCCAGCAGTTTGGGACTAGCTGGGACCCAGTACTTC. It codes for CASSLGLAGTQYF.

The J gene is TRBJ1-2, the V gene TRBV6-1; 8 bases line up with TRBD1. Germline CDR1 is MNHNS and CDR2 is SASEGT. This CDR3 contains 13 residues. Losses at the gene ends were 11 bases for V and 4 bases for J; bases not matched to a gene: 9. CDR3 coding DNA: TGTGCCGGCAACGGACAGGGTTTCTATGGCTACACCTTC. Residues: CAGNGQGFYGYTF.